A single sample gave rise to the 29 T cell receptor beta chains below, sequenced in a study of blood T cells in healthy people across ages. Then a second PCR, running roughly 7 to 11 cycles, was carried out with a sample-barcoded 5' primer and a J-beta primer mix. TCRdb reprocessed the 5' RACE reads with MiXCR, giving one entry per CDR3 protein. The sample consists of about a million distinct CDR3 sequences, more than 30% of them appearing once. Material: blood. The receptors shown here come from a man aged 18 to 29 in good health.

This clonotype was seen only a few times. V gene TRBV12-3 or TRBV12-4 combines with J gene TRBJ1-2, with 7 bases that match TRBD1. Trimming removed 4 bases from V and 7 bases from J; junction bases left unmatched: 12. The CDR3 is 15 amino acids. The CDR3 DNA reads TGTGCCAGCAGTTCCGTAACAGGGGCGCGCGGTGGCTACACCTTC. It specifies CASSSVTGARGGYTF.

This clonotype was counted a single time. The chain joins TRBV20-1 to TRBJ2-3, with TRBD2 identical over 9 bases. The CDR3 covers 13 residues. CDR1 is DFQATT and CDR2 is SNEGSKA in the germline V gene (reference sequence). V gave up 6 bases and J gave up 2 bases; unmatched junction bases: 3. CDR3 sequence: CSASGGHTDTQYF. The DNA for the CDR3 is TGCAGTGCGAGCGGGGGGCACACAGATACGCAGTATTTT.

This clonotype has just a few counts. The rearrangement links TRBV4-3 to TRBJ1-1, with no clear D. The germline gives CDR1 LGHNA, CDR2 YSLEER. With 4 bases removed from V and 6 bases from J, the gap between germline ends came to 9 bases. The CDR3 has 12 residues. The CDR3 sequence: CASSPIGAEAFF. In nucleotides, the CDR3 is TGCGCCAGCAGCCCGATAGGCGCTGAAGCTTTCTTT.

The DNA of the CDR3 is TGCGCCAGCAGCTCGGACAGGGGGGTCTACAATGAGCAGTACTTC. Translating it yields CASSSDRGVYNEQYF. This chain links TRBV5-1 with TRBJ2-7; TRBD1 matches 10 bases. The germline V gene has CDR1 SGHRS and CDR2 YFSETQ. Trimming cost V 3 bases and J 7 bases; bases outside gene matches: 10. The CDR3 runs 15 residues.

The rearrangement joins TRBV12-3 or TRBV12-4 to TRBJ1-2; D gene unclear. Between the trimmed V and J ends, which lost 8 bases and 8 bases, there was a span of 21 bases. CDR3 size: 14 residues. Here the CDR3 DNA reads TGTGCCAGCCGCCCCCCCAGGACGGTGTACGGCTACACCTTC. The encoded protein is CASRPPRTVYGYTF.

The CDR3 region is CASSHLSGGEQFF. CDR3 DNA sequence: TGTGCCAGCAGCCACCTTAGCGGGGGTGAGCAGTTCTTC. The chain joins TRBV3-1 to TRBJ2-1; 9 bases fit TRBD2. With 3 bases clipped from V and 9 bases from J, the junction kept 3 bases outside the gene matches. CDR1 and CDR2 from the germline V gene are LGHDT and YNNKEL (reference sequence). The CDR3 extends over 13 amino acids.

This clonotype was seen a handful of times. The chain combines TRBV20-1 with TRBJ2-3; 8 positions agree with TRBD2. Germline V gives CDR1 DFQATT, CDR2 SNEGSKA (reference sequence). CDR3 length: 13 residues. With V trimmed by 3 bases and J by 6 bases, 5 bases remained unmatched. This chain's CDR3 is CSASGGGLDTQYF. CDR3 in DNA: TGCAGTGCTAGTGGCGGGGGGCTCGATACGCAGTATTTT.

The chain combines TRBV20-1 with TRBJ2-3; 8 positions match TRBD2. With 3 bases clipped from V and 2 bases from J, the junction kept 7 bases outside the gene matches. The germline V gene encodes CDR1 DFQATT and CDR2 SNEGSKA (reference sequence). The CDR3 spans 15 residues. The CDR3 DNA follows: TGCAGTGCTAGCGGAGCGGGGGTCCTCACAGATACGCAGTATTTT. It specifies CSASGAGVLTDTQYF.

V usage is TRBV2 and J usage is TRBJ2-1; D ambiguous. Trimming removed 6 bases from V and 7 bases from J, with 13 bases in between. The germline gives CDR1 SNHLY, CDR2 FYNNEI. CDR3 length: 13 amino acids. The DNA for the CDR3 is TGTGCCAGCAGGGTCCTATCGAGGAATGAGCAGTTCTTC. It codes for CASRVLSRNEQFF.

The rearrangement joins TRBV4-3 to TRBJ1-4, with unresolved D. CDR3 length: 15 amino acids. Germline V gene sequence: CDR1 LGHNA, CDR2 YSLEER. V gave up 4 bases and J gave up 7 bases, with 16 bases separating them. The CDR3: CASSPTFGSSEKLFF. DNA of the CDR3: TGCGCCAGCAGCCCCACCTTCGGCAGTAGTGAAAAACTGTTTTTT.

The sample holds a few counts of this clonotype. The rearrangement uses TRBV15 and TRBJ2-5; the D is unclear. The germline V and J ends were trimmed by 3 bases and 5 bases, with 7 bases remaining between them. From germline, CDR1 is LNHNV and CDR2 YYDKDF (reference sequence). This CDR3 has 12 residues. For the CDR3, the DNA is TGTGCCACCAGCAGGCGTGGGGAGACCCAGTACTTC. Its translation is CATSRRGETQYF.

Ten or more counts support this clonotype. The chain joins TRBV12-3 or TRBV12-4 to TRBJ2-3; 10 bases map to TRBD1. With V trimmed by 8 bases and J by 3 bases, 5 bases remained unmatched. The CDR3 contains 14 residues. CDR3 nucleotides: TGTGCCAGCTCTGACAGGGGGCGAACAGATACGCAGTATTTT. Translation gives CASSDRGRTDTQYF.

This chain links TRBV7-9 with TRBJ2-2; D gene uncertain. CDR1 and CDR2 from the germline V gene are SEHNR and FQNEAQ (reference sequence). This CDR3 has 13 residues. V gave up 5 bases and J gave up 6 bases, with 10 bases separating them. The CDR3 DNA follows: TGTGCCAGCAGCCCCACTTTTGCCGGGGAGCTGTTTTTT. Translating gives CASSPTFAGELFF.

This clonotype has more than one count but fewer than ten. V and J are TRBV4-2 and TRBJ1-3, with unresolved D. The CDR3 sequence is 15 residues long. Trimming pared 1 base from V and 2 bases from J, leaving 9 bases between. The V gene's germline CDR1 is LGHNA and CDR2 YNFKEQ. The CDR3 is CASSQAVTAGNTIYF. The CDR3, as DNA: TGTGCCAGCAGCCAAGCAGTTACAGCTGGAAACACCATATATTTT.

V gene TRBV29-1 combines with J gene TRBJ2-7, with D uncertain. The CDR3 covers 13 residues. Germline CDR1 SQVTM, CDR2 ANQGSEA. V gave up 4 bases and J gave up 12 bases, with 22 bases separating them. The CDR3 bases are TGCAGCGTTGGTTTAAGACACTCGGAGACCCGGTACTTC. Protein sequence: CSVGLRHSETRYF.

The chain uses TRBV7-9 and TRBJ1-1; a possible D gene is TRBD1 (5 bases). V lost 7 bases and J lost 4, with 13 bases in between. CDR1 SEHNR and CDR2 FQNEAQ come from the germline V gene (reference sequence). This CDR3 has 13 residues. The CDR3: CASNTGGGTEAFF. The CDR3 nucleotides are TGTGCCAGCAACACCGGGGGGGGCACTGAAGCTTTCTTT.

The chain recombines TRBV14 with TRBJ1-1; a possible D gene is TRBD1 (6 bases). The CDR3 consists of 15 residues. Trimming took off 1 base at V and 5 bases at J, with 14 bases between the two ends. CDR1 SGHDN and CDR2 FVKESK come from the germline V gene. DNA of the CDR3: TGTGCCAGCAGCCAAGCGGGGGCTCGTCGAACTGAAGCTTTCTTT. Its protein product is CASSQAGARRTEAFF.

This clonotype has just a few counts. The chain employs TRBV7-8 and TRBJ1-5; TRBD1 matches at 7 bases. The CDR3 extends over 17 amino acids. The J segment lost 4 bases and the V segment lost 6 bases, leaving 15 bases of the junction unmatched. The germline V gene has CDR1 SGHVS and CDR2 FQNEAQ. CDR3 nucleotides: TGTGCCAGCAGTCTTTACGCCTCCGGGACAGATAATCAGCCCCAGCATTTT. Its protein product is CASSLYASGTDNQPQHF. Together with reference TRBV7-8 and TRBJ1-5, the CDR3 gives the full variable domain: GAGVSQSPRYKVAKRGQDVALRCDPISGHVSLFWYQQALGQGPEFLTYFQNEAQLDKSGLPSDRFFAERPEGSVSTLKIQRTQQEDSAVYLCASSLYASGTDNQPQHFGDGTRLSIL.

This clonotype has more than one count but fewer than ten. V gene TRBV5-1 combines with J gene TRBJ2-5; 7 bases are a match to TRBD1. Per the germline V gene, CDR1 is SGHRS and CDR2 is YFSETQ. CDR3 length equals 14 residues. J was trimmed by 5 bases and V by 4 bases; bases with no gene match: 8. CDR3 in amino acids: CASSPTGSMETQYF. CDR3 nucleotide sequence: TGCGCCAGCAGCCCGACAGGGTCCATGGAGACCCAGTACTTC.

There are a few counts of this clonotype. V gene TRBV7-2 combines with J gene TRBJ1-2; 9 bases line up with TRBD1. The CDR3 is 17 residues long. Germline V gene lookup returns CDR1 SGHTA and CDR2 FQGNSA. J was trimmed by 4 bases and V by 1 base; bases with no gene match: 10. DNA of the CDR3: TGTGCCAGCAGCTTAGTACCGGACAGGGGAAATGGCTATGGCTACACCTTC. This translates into CASSLVPDRGNGYGYTF.

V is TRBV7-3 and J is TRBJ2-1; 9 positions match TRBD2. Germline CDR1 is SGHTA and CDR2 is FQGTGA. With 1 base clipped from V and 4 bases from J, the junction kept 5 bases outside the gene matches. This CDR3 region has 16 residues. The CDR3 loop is CASSLNQRGVYNEQFF. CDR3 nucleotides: TGTGCCAGCAGCTTAAACCAGCGGGGGGTTTACAATGAGCAGTTCTTC.

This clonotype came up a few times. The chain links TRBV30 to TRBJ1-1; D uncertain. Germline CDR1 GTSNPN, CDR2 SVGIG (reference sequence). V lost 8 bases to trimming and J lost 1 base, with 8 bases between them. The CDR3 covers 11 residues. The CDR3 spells CAAERNTEAFF. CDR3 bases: TGTGCCGCAGAACGGAACACTGAAGCTTTCTTT.

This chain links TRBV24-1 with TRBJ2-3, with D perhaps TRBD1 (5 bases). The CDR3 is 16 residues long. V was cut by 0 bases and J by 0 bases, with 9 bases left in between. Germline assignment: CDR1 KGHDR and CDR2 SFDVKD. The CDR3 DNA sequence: TGTGCCACCAGTGATTTGCAGACAGTTAGCACAGATACGCAGTATTTT. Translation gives CATSDLQTVSTDTQYF.

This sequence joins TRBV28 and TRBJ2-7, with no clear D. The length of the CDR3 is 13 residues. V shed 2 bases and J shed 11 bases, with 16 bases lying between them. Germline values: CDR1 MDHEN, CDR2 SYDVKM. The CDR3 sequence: CASSLGSLPQEYF. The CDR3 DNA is TGTGCCAGCAGTTTAGGCTCTTTACCCCAAGAGTACTTC.

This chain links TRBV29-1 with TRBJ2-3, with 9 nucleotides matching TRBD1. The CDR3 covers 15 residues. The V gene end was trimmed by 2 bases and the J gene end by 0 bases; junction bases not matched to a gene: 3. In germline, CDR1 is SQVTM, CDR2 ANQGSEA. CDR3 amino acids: CSVELGTGSTDTQYF. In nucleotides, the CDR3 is TGCAGCGTTGAACTTGGGACAGGGAGCACAGATACGCAGTATTTT.

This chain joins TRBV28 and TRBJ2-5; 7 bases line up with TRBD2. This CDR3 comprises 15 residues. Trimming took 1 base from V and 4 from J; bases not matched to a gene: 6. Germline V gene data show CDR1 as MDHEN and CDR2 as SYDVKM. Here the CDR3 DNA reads TGTGCCAGCAGTTTATTCACTAGCGAGGCAGAGACCCAGTACTTC. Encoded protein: CASSLFTSEAETQYF.

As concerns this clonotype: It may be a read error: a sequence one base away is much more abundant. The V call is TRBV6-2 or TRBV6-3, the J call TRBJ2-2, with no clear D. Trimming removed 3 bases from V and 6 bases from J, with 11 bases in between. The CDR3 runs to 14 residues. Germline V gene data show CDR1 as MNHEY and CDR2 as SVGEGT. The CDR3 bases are TGTGCCAGCAGTTATTCCGCAGAGGCCGGGGAGCTGTTTTTT. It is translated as CASSYSAEAGELFF.

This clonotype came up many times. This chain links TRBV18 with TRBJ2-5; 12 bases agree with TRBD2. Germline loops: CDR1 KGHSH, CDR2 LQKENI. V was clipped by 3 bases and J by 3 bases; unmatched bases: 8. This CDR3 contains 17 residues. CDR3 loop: CASSPLAGGPSKETQYF. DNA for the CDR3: TGTGCCAGCTCACCCCTAGCGGGGGGGCCCTCCAAAGAGACCCAGTACTTC.

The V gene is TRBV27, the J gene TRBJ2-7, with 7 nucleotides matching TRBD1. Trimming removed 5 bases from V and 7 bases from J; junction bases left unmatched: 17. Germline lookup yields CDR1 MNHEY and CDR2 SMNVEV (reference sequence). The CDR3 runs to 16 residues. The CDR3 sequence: CASSGGQVRRNNEQYF. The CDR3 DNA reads TGTGCCAGCAGTGGAGGACAGGTCAGGCGCAACAATGAGCAGTACTTC.